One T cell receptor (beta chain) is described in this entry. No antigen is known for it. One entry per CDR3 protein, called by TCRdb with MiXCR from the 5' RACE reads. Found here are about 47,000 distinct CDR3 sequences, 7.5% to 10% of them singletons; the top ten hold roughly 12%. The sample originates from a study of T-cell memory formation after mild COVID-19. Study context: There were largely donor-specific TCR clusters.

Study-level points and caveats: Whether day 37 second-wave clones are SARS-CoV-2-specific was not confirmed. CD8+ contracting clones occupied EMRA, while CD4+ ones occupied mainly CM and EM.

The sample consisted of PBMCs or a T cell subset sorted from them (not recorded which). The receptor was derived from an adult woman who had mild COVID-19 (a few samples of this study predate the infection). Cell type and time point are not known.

In nucleotides, the CDR3 is TGTGCCAGCAGTTTACCGACTAGGAGATACACCGGGGAGCTGTTTTTT. This sequence encodes CASSLPTRRYTGELFF. The V call is TRBV12-3 or TRBV12-4, the J call TRBJ2-2, with TRBD2 as a possible D gene (6 bases). Trimming shortened V by 2 bases and J by 3 bases, and 13 bases separated the two germline ends. The CDR3 totals 16 residues.